The 26 T cell receptor beta chains in this list originate from one sample, sequenced in a study of identical twins. TCRdb redid the calling of the 5' RACE reads with MiXCR, one entry per CDR3 protein. In the table there are under 350,000 distinct CDR3 sequences, more than 8% of which are singletons. Separately, the same data were catalogued under a study of yellow fever vaccine responses in identical twins.

The sample comprised CD8+ T cells sorted from blood. The receptor set was obtained from a woman aged 18-35 years in good health.

On this clonotype itself: This may stem from a read error, because a much larger clone lies one nucleotide away. The V gene is TRBV6-4, the J gene TRBJ2-1; D possibly corresponds to TRBD1 (7 bases). Germline V gives CDR1 MRHNA, CDR2 SNTAGT. The CDR3 is 16 amino acids. Deletions cut 7 bases from V and 4 bases from J, with 20 bases between. Here the CDR3 reads CASNPTGDSPYNEQFF. The CDR3 coding sequence is TGTGCCAGCAACCCCACGGGGGACAGTCCATACAATGAGCAGTTCTTC.

J is TRBJ2-7 and V is TRBV2, with 11 bases matching TRBD2. Germline CDR1 SNHLY, CDR2 FYNNEI. CDR3 length: 15 amino acids. V lost 6 bases, J lost 2 bases, and 6 bases stayed unmatched. CDR3 bases: TGTGCCAGCAGGGCGACTAGCGGGGCGACCTACGAGCAGTACTTC. It translates to CASRATSGATYEQYF.

This clonotype was seen ten or more times. This chain connects TRBV29-1 to TRBJ2-7; D unresolved. CDR3 length: 13 amino acids. CDR1 is SQVTM, CDR2 ANQGSEA, per germline. Deletions cut 0 bases from V and 5 bases from J, with 11 bases between. The CDR3 bases are TGCAGCGTTGAAGATCGGCAGGACCACGAGCAGTACTTC. This translates into CSVEDRQDHEQYF.

This chain links TRBV5-4 with TRBJ1-2, with a weak D call TRBD1 (6 bases). The germline V and J ends were trimmed by 3 bases and 8 bases, with 23 bases remaining between them. The CDR3 runs 16 residues. CDR1 and CDR2 (germline): SGHNT, YYREEE (reference sequence). The CDR3 nucleotides read TGTGCCAGCAGCTCGTGGGGGGCTACCATACTTAGAGGCTACACCTTC. Its protein product is CASSSWGATILRGYTF. The full variable domain, its missing parts supplied by reference TRBV5-4 and TRBJ1-2, is ETGVTQSPTHLIKTRGQQVTLRCSSQSGHNTVSWYQQALGQGPQFIFQYYREEENGRGNFPPRFSGLQFPNYSSELNVNALELDDSALYLCASSSWGATILRGYTFGSGTRLTVV.

In its sample, this clonotype was seen a few times. The chain employs TRBV15 and TRBJ2-5; no firm D call. Germline V gene lookup returns CDR1 LNHNV and CDR2 YYDKDF (reference sequence). There are 17 residues in the CDR3. The V end was cut by 0 bases, the J end by 2 bases, with 16 bases between. The CDR3 nucleotides are TGTGCCACCAGCAGAGATCTGCCTACCAGTATACAAGAGACCCAGTACTTC. Protein sequence: CATSRDLPTSIQETQYF.

The V call is TRBV4-3, the J call TRBJ2-1, with D uncertain. The CDR3 has 14 amino acids. Germline CDR1 and CDR2: LGHNA and YSLEER. V lost 1 base, J lost 7 bases, and 11 bases lay in between. The CDR3 DNA is TGCGCCAGCAGCCAAGTCGGAACTATTAATGAGCAGTTCTTC. This encodes CASSQVGTINEQFF.

Many counts were recorded for this clonotype. This rearrangement joins TRBV7-9 to TRBJ1-2, with unresolved D. CDR1 is SEHNR, CDR2 FQNEAQ, per germline (reference sequence). There are 13 residues in the CDR3. The germline V and J ends were trimmed by 5 bases and 7 bases, with 14 bases remaining between them. The DNA for the CDR3 is TGTGCCAGCAGCCCCGTTGACCCTTCTGGCTACACCTTC. It specifies CASSPVDPSGYTF.

This clonotype was picked up many times. The chain couples TRBV6-2 or TRBV6-3 to TRBJ1-5; D call uncertain. Trimming cost V 2 bases and J 7 bases, with 3 bases left between them. The CDR3 is made up of 11 amino acids. Germline CDR1 is MNHEY and CDR2 is SVGEGT. In DNA, the CDR3 is TGTGCCAGCAGTTACCCCCAGCCCCAGCATTTT. Its translation is CASSYPQPQHF.

This clonotype was recorded a few times. The chain employs TRBV7-2 and TRBJ2-1, with D hard to call. V lost 5 bases and J lost 10, with 9 bases in between. The CDR3 extends over 11 amino acids. Germline V gives CDR1 SGHTA, CDR2 FQGNSA. The CDR3 nucleotides are TGTGCCAGCAGCCCCTTCGGGGAGCAGTTCTTC. It translates to CASSPFGEQFF.

This clonotype was counted ten times or more. The V gene is TRBV11-2, the J gene TRBJ1-1; D gene ambiguous. This CDR3 has 18 residues. Germline V gene sequence: CDR1 SGHAT, CDR2 FQNNGV. The V end lost 5 bases, the J end lost 2 bases, and 24 bases lay between the germline ends. The chain's CDR3 is CASSPTTSAHFPNTEAFF. Written as DNA, the CDR3 is TGTGCCAGCAGCCCCACGACGAGCGCCCACTTCCCCAACACTGAAGCTTTCTTT.

There are a few counts of this clonotype. V is TRBV7-9 and J is TRBJ2-1; 9 bases align to TRBD2. Unmatched junction bases numbered 7, after V lost 3 bases and J lost 7 bases. The CDR3 is 15 amino acids. CDR1 is SEHNR and CDR2 is FQNEAQ in the germline V gene (reference sequence). The CDR3 nucleotides are TGTGCCAGCAGCTTGGGGCTAGCGGGGATAAATGAGCAGTTCTTC. This translates into CASSLGLAGINEQFF.

This clonotype showed up many times. This chain connects TRBV12-3 or TRBV12-4 to TRBJ2-1; D is uncertain. V shed 3 bases and J shed 9 bases, with 9 bases lying between them. The CDR3 length is 12 residues. The DNA of the CDR3 is TGTGCCAGCAGTTTTTTTGCTGGTGAGCAGTTCTTC. Protein sequence: CASSFFAGEQFF.

V usage is TRBV30 and J usage is TRBJ2-6; D uncertain. The CDR3 totals 15 residues. The ends were cut back, 1 base at V and 0 bases at J, with 7 bases in the middle. Germline V gives CDR1 GTSNPN, CDR2 SVGIG (reference sequence). The DNA for the CDR3 is TGTGCCTGGAGTGCCCCCCCCTCTGGGGCCAACGTCCTGACTTTC. Translating it yields CAWSAPPSGANVLTF.

This clonotype turned up a few times. V is TRBV12-3 or TRBV12-4 and J is TRBJ2-7; either TRBD1 or TRBD2 may fit D (5 bases each). Trimming stripped 7 bases from V and 7 bases from J, with 20 bases between. The CDR3 extends over 14 amino acids. The CDR3 DNA follows: TGTGCCAGCACCTATGAGGGGTCTTATGGGGAGCAGTACTTC. It codes for CASTYEGSYGEQYF.

The rearrangement uses TRBV7-9 and TRBJ1-2; D is uncertain. The germline V gene encodes CDR1 SEHNR and CDR2 FQNEAQ (reference sequence). The CDR3 spans 14 residues. Deletions cut 5 bases from V and 1 base from J, with 11 bases between. The CDR3 DNA is TGTGCCAGCAGCAACGAGACACTTAACTATGGCTACACCTTC. Amino acids: CASSNETLNYGYTF.

V is TRBV27 and J is TRBJ2-2; 10 bases fit TRBD1. The V segment lost 5 bases and the J segment 3 bases; nucleotides outside the gene matches: 6. CDR1 is MNHEY and CDR2 is SMNVEV in the germline V gene (reference sequence). The CDR3 has 16 residues. In nucleotides, the CDR3 is TGTGCCAGCAGTGACAGGGACAGGGGTGACACCGGGGAGCTGTTTTTT. It translates to CASSDRDRGDTGELFF.

In this sample, this clonotype turned up many times. This chain connects TRBV29-1 to TRBJ2-5; a weak D match, TRBD1 (5 bases). V was pared by 3 bases and J by 0 bases, with 14 bases between. CDR1 is SQVTM, CDR2 ANQGSEA, per germline. The CDR3 is 15 amino acids. The CDR3 loop reads CSVDIGANYQETQYF. The CDR3 nucleotides read TGCAGCGTTGATATTGGGGCAAACTACCAAGAGACCCAGTACTTC.

The rearrangement joins TRBV12-3 or TRBV12-4 to TRBJ2-3; 7 bases agree with TRBD2. The V segment lost 3 bases and the J segment 0 bases; nucleotides outside the gene matches: 15. The CDR3 is 19 amino acids. CDR3 amino acids: CASSFVGLSNDFSTDTQYF. CDR3 nucleotide sequence: TGTGCCAGCAGTTTTGTGGGACTATCTAACGACTTTAGCACAGATACGCAGTATTTT.

This clonotype was seen repeatedly, ten times or more. The V and J genes are TRBV20-1 and TRBJ2-2, with D unclear. The CDR3 is 14 amino acids. Germline V lookup: CDR1 DFQATT, CDR2 SNEGSKA (reference sequence). V dropped 4 bases and J dropped 1 base, with 10 bases sitting between them. The CDR3 here is CSAILNRNTGELFF. The CDR3 DNA sequence: TGCAGTGCTATTTTAAATCGGAACACCGGGGAGCTGTTTTTT.

The CDR3 sequence is CASSVQSGIAKNIQYF. CDR3 DNA sequence: TGTGCCAGCAGCGTACAGAGCGGGATAGCCAAAAACATTCAGTACTTC. This chain uses TRBV9 with TRBJ2-4; 7 bases are a match to TRBD2. The CDR3 extends over 16 amino acids. Germline V gives CDR1 SGDLS, CDR2 YYNGEE. The V gene end was trimmed by 1 base and the J gene end by 0 bases; junction bases not matched to a gene: 4.

This clonotype was observed many times. The chain recombines TRBV12-3 or TRBV12-4 with TRBJ2-7; 9 nucleotides align to TRBD1. V shed 6 bases and J 1 base; nucleotides not matched to a gene: 4. The length of the CDR3 is 14 residues. The chain's CDR3 is CASRGQGGSYEQYF. As DNA, the CDR3 is TGTGCCAGCAGGGGACAGGGAGGGTCCTACGAGCAGTACTTC.

This chain links TRBV7-9 with TRBJ2-7; TRBD1 matches at 8 bases. J gave up 3 bases and V 5 bases, and 9 bases lay outside the gene matches. CDR3 length: 15 amino acids. Germline assignment: CDR1 SEHNR and CDR2 FQNEAQ (reference sequence). The CDR3 nucleotides read TGTGCCAGCAGCCCCGGGGACAGGAGCTTCTACGAGCAGTACTTC. It specifies CASSPGDRSFYEQYF.

The chain combines TRBV27 with TRBJ2-3, with TRBD2 matching 7 bases. V lost 8 bases and J lost 1; bases outside the gene matches: 3. The CDR3 runs to 13 residues. The germline V gene has CDR1 MNHEY and CDR2 SMNVEV (reference sequence). The CDR3 region is CASGTMGTDTQYF. The CDR3 DNA reads as TGTGCCAGCGGGACTATGGGCACAGATACGCAGTATTTT.

This clonotype was seen only a few times. DNA of the CDR3: TGTGCCAGCAGTGCCTGGATCGGATTGAACTACGAGCAGTACTTC. It encodes CASSAWIGLNYEQYF. The chain carries TRBV2 and TRBJ2-7; no definite D call. Germline V gives CDR1 SNHLY, CDR2 FYNNEI. Deletions cut 4 bases from V and 3 bases from J, with 16 bases between. The CDR3 has 15 residues.

The sample holds many counts of this clonotype. V and J are TRBV5-1 and TRBJ1-1, with D maybe TRBD1 (6 bases). V shed 0 bases and J shed 4 bases, with 7 bases lying between them. The CDR3 consists of 13 residues. Per the germline V gene, CDR1 is SGHRS and CDR2 is YFSETQ. CDR3 DNA: TGCGCCAGCAGCTTGGCGGGGGCCACTGAAGCTTTCTTT. Its translation: CASSLAGATEAFF.

This chain joins TRBV27 and TRBJ2-1; a possible D gene is TRBD2 (5 bases). Germline V gene sequence: CDR1 MNHEY, CDR2 SMNVEV (reference sequence). V shed 6 bases and J shed 4 bases, with 13 bases lying between them. This CDR3 has 14 residues. CDR3 amino acids: CASRRRGHYNEQFF. CDR3 coding DNA: TGTGCCAGCAGAAGGAGAGGGCATTACAATGAGCAGTTCTTC.